A single sample is the source of the 31 T cell receptor beta chains below, sequenced in a study of cytotoxic CD8 clonotypes in ibrutinib-treated CLL. TCRdb's copy holds only in-frame clones and misses some; the assay was immunoSEQ multiplex PCR. Among about 200,000 clones listed, nearly 80% were seen once. Sequencing used PBMCs, obtained after 12 months of ibrutinib treatment. These TCRs come from a human donor with chronic lymphocytic leukemia.

This sequence joins TRBV5-1 and TRBJ1-1; D remains ambiguous. Between the trimmed V and J ends, which lost 2 bases and 1 base, there was a span of 12 bases. The CDR3 extends over 15 amino acids. In germline, CDR1 is SGHRS, CDR2 YFSETQ. The CDR3 nucleotides are TGCGCCAGCAGCTTAAGCGTTATCGGGAACACTGAAGCTTTCTTT. Its translation: CASSLSVIGNTEAFF.

This clone is a singleton in its sample. The V and J genes are TRBV5-4 and TRBJ2-3, with TRBD1 matching over 10 bases. The CDR3 is 15 residues long. CDR1 and CDR2 from the germline V gene are SGHNT and YYREEE (reference sequence). Trimming took 1 base from V and 6 from J; bases not matched to a gene: 5. The CDR3 reads CASSLWGQGRDTQYF. The CDR3 DNA sequence: TGTGCCAGCAGCTTGTGGGGACAGGGGCGCGATACGCAGTATTTT.

This clone was observed a single time. The chain recombines TRBV7-2 with TRBJ2-7; TRBD2 matches at 8 bases. The V segment lost 4 bases and the J segment 5 bases; nucleotides outside the gene matches: 4. This CDR3 has 13 amino acids. Germline V lookup: CDR1 SGHTA, CDR2 FQGNSA. The CDR3 nucleotides read TGTGCCAGCAGCTGGGGACTAGTCAACGAGCAGTACTTC. This codes for CASSWGLVNEQYF.

V is TRBV4-2 and J is TRBJ1-1, with D perhaps TRBD1 (5 bases). CDR1 is LGHNA, CDR2 YNFKEQ, per germline. V lost 4 bases, J lost 3 bases, and 15 bases lay in between. The CDR3 spans 15 residues. CDR3 in DNA: TGTGCCAGCAGCCGGGCCGGGGGGGAGGACACTGAAGCTTTCTTT. Protein sequence: CASSRAGGEDTEAFF.

The J gene is TRBJ1-2, the V gene TRBV5-1; 12 nucleotides line up with TRBD1. Germline assignment: CDR1 SGHRS and CDR2 YFSETQ. The CDR3 has 15 amino acids. The junction had 6 bases not matched to a gene; V was cut back by 1 base and J by 8 bases. CDR3 DNA sequence: TGCGCCAGCAGCTTGTACGGGACAGGGGGCATGGGCTACACCTTC. This gives the protein CASSLYGTGGMGYTF.

This CDR3 reads CASSSRSSGSTYEQYF. In nucleotides, the CDR3 is TGTGCCAGCAGCTCCAGGTCTAGCGGGAGCACCTACGAGCAGTACTTC. The chain uses TRBV7-3 and TRBJ2-7; 10 nucleotides match TRBD2. With V trimmed by 4 bases and J by 2 bases, 8 bases remained unmatched. Germline V lookup: CDR1 SGHTA, CDR2 FQGTGA. This CDR3 is 16 amino acids long.

The rearrangement links TRBV6-5 to TRBJ2-3, with TRBD1 as a possible D gene (6 bases). Germline assignment: CDR1 MNHEY and CDR2 SVGAGI. The CDR3 length is 16 residues. Trimming left V 2 bases short and J 6 bases short, with 18 bases between. CDR3 sequence: CASSYRDILGADTQYF. CDR3 DNA: TGTGCCAGCAGTTACCGGGACATACTGGGGGCCGATACGCAGTATTTT.

The V call is TRBV2, the J call TRBJ1-1; D is possibly TRBD1 (6 bases). The ends were cut back, 6 bases at V and 2 bases at J, with 10 bases in the middle. The CDR3 extends over 13 amino acids. The germline V gene has CDR1 SNHLY and CDR2 FYNNEI. CDR3 bases: TGTGCCAGCAGCCGACAGGTTAACACTGAAGCTTTCTTT. It is translated as CASSRQVNTEAFF.

This chain uses TRBV2 with TRBJ2-1, with D perhaps TRBD2 (7 bases). The V end lost 5 bases, the J end lost 0 bases, and 11 bases lay between the germline ends. This CDR3 contains 15 residues. The germline V gene has CDR1 SNHLY and CDR2 FYNNEI. CDR3 amino acids: CASSNGGPSYNEQFF. The CDR3 DNA reads as TGTGCCAGCAGTAACGGGGGGCCCTCCTACAATGAGCAGTTCTTC.

This clone was picked up a small number of times. The V gene is TRBV27, the J gene TRBJ2-5; perhaps D is TRBD1 or TRBD2 (7 bases each). CDR3 length equals 15 residues. Germline lookup yields CDR1 MNHEY and CDR2 SMNVEV (reference sequence). V was shortened by 6 bases and J by 4 bases, with 18 bases between the two germline ends. The CDR3 loop reads CASRLSVRGGETQYF. CDR3 bases: TGTGCCAGCAGGCTCTCAGTCAGGGGGGGAGAGACCCAGTACTTC.

This clone has just a few counts. The chain uses TRBV5-4 and TRBJ2-7, with 7 positions matching TRBD1. The ends lost 4 bases at V and 3 bases at J; junction bases unmatched: 4. The CDR3 has 13 amino acids. Germline V CDR1 and CDR2: SGHNT, YYREEE (reference sequence). CDR3 amino acids: CASSPGQFYEQYF. Written as DNA, the CDR3 is TGTGCCAGCAGCCCGGGACAGTTCTACGAGCAGTACTTC.

The chain links TRBV27 to TRBJ2-2; TRBD1 agrees at 7 bases. V dropped 1 base and J dropped 7; count of bases not matched to a gene: 12. Germline V gene data show CDR1 as MNHEY and CDR2 as SMNVEV (reference sequence). This CDR3 comprises 17 residues. CDR3 residues: CASSLYRGAKTGGELFF. The CDR3 DNA reads as TGTGCCAGCAGTTTATACAGGGGCGCTAAAACAGGCGGGGAGCTGTTTTTT.

This rearrangement joins TRBV2 to TRBJ2-7; D call uncertain. Germline CDR1 reads SNHLY; CDR2 reads FYNNEI. Trimming took 5 bases from V and 4 from J, leaving 12 bases between them. This CDR3 has 13 residues. CDR3 coding DNA: TGTGCCAGCAGTTCACAGAGCTCATACGAGCAGTACTTC. This encodes CASSSQSSYEQYF.

This sequence joins TRBV9 and TRBJ2-2; D not resolved. Trimming stripped 0 bases from V and 3 bases from J, with 12 bases between. The CDR3 is made up of 16 amino acids. Germline-derived CDR1 and CDR2 are SGDLS and YYNGEE. In DNA, the CDR3 is TGTGCCAGCAGCGTAGAGTCAGGAACCTACACCGGGGAGCTGTTTTTT. Translation: CASSVESGTYTGELFF. Combining the CDR3 with reference TRBV9 and TRBJ2-2 gives the whole variable domain DSGVTQTPKHLITATGQRVTLRCSPRSGDLSVYWYQQSLDQGLQFLIQYYNGEERAKGNILERFSAQQFPDLHSELNLSSLELGDSALYFCASSVESGTYTGELFFGEGSRLTVL.

Regarding this clone: Germline is not matched at one junction end, which may reflect a read error. The chain uses TRBV7-7 and TRBJ2-2, with D perhaps matching TRBD2 (6 bases). Germline lookup yields CDR1 SSHAT and CDR2 FNYEAQ (reference sequence). CDR3 length: 16 residues. The CDR3 DNA sequence: TGTGCTAGCAGCTTGGGTACTAGCCCGAACTCCGGGGAGCTGTTTTTT. Translated, it gives CASSLGTSPNSGELFF.

The rearrangement uses TRBV30 and TRBJ1-4, with D tentatively TRBD1 (5 bases). CDR1 is GTSNPN, CDR2 SVGIG, per germline (reference sequence). V lost 2 bases and J lost 7, with 11 bases in between. The CDR3 totals 13 residues. The CDR3 DNA reads as TGTGCCTGGAGTATGACAGAATTTGAAAAACTGTTTTTT. It specifies CAWSMTEFEKLFF. Full variable domain (outside the CDR3, taken from reference TRBV30 and TRBJ1-4): SQTIHQWPATLVQPVGSPLSLECTVEGTSNPNLYWYRQAAGRGLQLLFYSVGIGQISSEVPQNLSASRPQDRQFILSSKKLLLSDSGFYLCAWSMTEFEKLFFGSGTQLSVL.

This clone was seen only a few times. This rearrangement joins TRBV5-1 to TRBJ1-5, with D unclear. Looked up from germline, CDR1 is SGHRS and CDR2 is YFSETQ. The CDR3 totals 13 residues. V dropped 4 bases and J dropped 3 bases, with 8 bases sitting between them. CDR3 protein: CASSPDPNQPQHF. The CDR3 nucleotides read TGCGCCAGCAGCCCGGACCCCAATCAGCCCCAGCATTTT.

The V gene is TRBV29-1, the J gene TRBJ2-3; TRBD1 or TRBD2 may be the D gene (5 bases each). The CDR3 has 14 amino acids. CDR1 is SQVTM and CDR2 is ANQGSEA in the germline V gene. V was pared by 8 bases and J by 2 bases, with 17 bases between. The chain's CDR3 is CSSKTRGTTDTQYF. The CDR3, as DNA: TGCAGCTCAAAAACCAGAGGGACCACAGATACGCAGTATTTT.

V and J are TRBV7-9 and TRBJ2-7, with no clear D. This CDR3 has 15 amino acids. The germline gives CDR1 SEHNR, CDR2 FQNEAQ (reference sequence). Between the trimmed V and J ends, which lost 5 bases and 3 bases, there was a span of 17 bases. For the CDR3, the DNA is TGTGCCAGCAGCCAAACCGCGGAAACCCTCTACGAGCAGTACTTC. Encoded protein: CASSQTAETLYEQYF.

This chain connects TRBV11-2 to TRBJ1-2; TRBD1 agrees at 11 bases. CDR3 length: 14 residues. Trimming cost V 5 bases and J 2 bases; bases outside gene matches: 1. Germline V gene lookup returns CDR1 SGHAT and CDR2 FQNNGV. CDR3 region: CASSGQGANYGYTF. The CDR3 DNA sequence: TGTGCCAGCAGCGGACAGGGGGCGAACTATGGCTACACCTTC.

V usage is TRBV9 and J usage is TRBJ2-5; 7 positions agree with TRBD1. V was clipped by 0 bases and J by 5 bases; unmatched bases: 13. The CDR3 covers 17 residues. From germline, CDR1 is SGDLS and CDR2 YYNGEE. The CDR3 DNA reads TGTGCCAGCAGCGTAGTCACTTGGCAGGGGGAGCGCGAGACCCAGTACTTC. It yields the protein CASSVVTWQGERETQYF. The entire variable domain, with the rest obtained from reference TRBV9 and TRBJ2-5, is as follows: DSGVTQTPKHLITATGQRVTLRCSPRSGDLSVYWYQQSLDQGLQFLIQYYNGEERAKGNILERFSAQQFPDLHSELNLSSLELGDSALYFCASSVVTWQGERETQYFGPGTRLLVL.

The chain combines TRBV6-6 with TRBJ2-5; TRBD2 agrees at 7 bases. Germline CDR1 and CDR2: MNHNY and SVGAGI (reference sequence). The CDR3 loop spans 15 amino acids. V was clipped by 6 bases and J by 6 bases; unmatched bases: 13. CDR3 nucleotides: TGTGCCAGCAGCCCCCTCCTGGGGGGAGGGCAGACCCAGTACTTC. As protein: CASSPLLGGGQTQYF.

The V gene is TRBV19, the J gene TRBJ2-6, with D maybe TRBD2 (5 bases). Trimming left V 7 bases short and J 4 bases short, with 17 bases between. This CDR3 has 16 residues. The germline CDR1 and CDR2 sequences are LNHDA and SQIVND (reference sequence). The CDR3 DNA follows: TGTGCCAGTACAGAGGGATGGTCGGGAGGGGCCAACGTCCTGACTTTC. As protein: CASTEGWSGGANVLTF.

The DNA of the CDR3 is TGTGCCAGCAGCATCCGGGGAAGGTCCTACGAGCAGTACTTC. Residues: CASSIRGRSYEQYF. The chain recombines TRBV13 with TRBJ2-7; tentative D call: TRBD2 (5 bases). CDR3 length: 14 residues. Germline V gene sequence: CDR1 PRHDT, CDR2 FYEKMQ (reference sequence). V dropped 5 bases and J dropped 1 base, with 12 bases sitting between them.

This chain links TRBV6-5 with TRBJ2-1; TRBD2 aligns across 7 bases. Germline assignment: CDR1 MNHEY and CDR2 SVGAGI. This CDR3 is built from 16 residues. J gave up 2 bases and V 4 bases, and 8 bases lay outside the gene matches. CDR3 in amino acids: CASSSLGGWPYNEQFF. The CDR3 region has the DNA TGTGCCAGCAGTTCCCTGGGGGGGTGGCCCTACAATGAGCAGTTCTTC.

J is TRBJ2-7 and V is TRBV6-5; D call uncertain. V dropped 3 bases and J dropped 4 bases, with 4 bases sitting between them. Germline CDR1 and CDR2: MNHEY and SVGAGI. The CDR3 is 11 residues long. The CDR3 is CASSYLYEQYF. The CDR3 nucleotides are TGTGCCAGCAGTTATCTTTACGAGCAGTACTTC.

This chain connects TRBV19 to TRBJ2-7; TRBD1 is a possible D gene (5 bases). Germline CDR1 is LNHDA and CDR2 is SQIVND (reference sequence). There are 15 residues in the CDR3. Trimming left V 5 bases short and J 1 base short, with 15 bases between. The CDR3: CASSDGREGSYEQYF. CDR3 DNA: TGTGCCAGTAGTGACGGCAGGGAAGGTTCCTACGAGCAGTACTTC.

The genes are TRBV14 and TRBJ2-7; 7 nucleotides line up with TRBD2. CDR1 SGHDN and CDR2 FVKESK come from the germline V gene. CDR3 length: 15 residues. The trim removed 1 base at V and 1 base at J, leaving 4 bases unmatched. The CDR3 spells CASSQVSGGSYEQYF. CDR3 in DNA: TGTGCCAGCAGCCAAGTATCCGGGGGGTCCTACGAGCAGTACTTC.

This clone has a single count. Other DNA sequences of this sample code for an identical CDR3. This chain links TRBV18 with TRBJ2-2; D is ambiguous. V lost 5 bases, J lost 0 bases, and 1 base lay in between. Per the germline V gene, CDR1 is KGHSH and CDR2 is LQKENI. This CDR3 contains 12 residues. CDR3 protein: CASSANTGELFF. CDR3 sequence (DNA): TGTGCCAGCTCAGCGAACACCGGGGAGCTGTTTTTT.

The J gene is TRBJ2-1, the V gene TRBV6-6, with D unclear. With 6 bases removed from V and 5 bases from J, the gap between germline ends came to 8 bases. This CDR3 has 12 residues. CDR1 is MNHNY and CDR2 is SVGAGI in the germline V gene (reference sequence). CDR3 DNA sequence: TGTGCCAGCAGCCTAATAGACAATGAGCAGTTCTTC. It encodes CASSLIDNEQFF.

This clone was detected ten times or more. The gene calls are TRBV7-9 and TRBJ1-1; no firm D call. Germline CDR1 reads SEHNR; CDR2 reads FQNEAQ (reference sequence). This CDR3 contains 12 residues. Trimming stripped 10 bases from V and 11 bases from J, with 20 bases between. DNA of the CDR3: TGTGCCACCCCCCGGGGAAGTAGAGTCGCTTTCTTT. It yields the protein CATPRGSRVAFF.